Here is one TCR beta chain with its context. This sample is drawn from a study of T cell changes during pregnancy in multiple sclerosis. Produced via immunoSEQ multiplex PCR; TCRdb's table is partial and in-frame only. The table lists 90,000 or so clones, more than 85% of them singletons. CDR1 and CDR2 from the germline V gene are SGHRS and YFSETQ. Trimming cost V 6 bases and J 7 bases, with 19 bases left between them. CDR3 length equals 14 residues. The V gene is TRBV5-1, the J gene TRBJ2-5, with D maybe TRBD2 (6 bases). The sample here was peripheral blood, taken in the first trimester of pregnancy. The source of this sequence is a female donor with multiple sclerosis, enrolled in a pregnancy study. In DNA form, the CDR3 reads TGCGCCAGCACCCCGGGGGAAACGGTGGGGACCCAGTACTTC. Amino acids: CASTPGETVGTQYF.